This note documents a single TCR beta chain sequence. TCRdb reanalysed the RT-PCR reads using MiXCR and keeps one entry per CDR3 protein. The table includes some 500,000 distinct CDR3 sequences, under 15% detected once. The sample originates from a study of response to subunit inactivated influenza vaccine. The source is a middle-aged man who received an inactivated influenza vaccine. The sequencing here drew on PBMCs from blood, taken 45 days after vaccination.

CDR3 region: CASSLGPGQEYEQYF. As DNA, the CDR3 is TGTGCCAGCAGCTTAGGCCCGGGACAGGAATACGAGCAGTACTTC. V is TRBV7-2 and J is TRBJ2-7; 8 bases fit TRBD1. Trimming took 1 base from V and 4 from J; bases not matched to a gene: 6. The CDR3 has 15 residues. From germline, CDR1 is SGHTA and CDR2 FQGNSA.